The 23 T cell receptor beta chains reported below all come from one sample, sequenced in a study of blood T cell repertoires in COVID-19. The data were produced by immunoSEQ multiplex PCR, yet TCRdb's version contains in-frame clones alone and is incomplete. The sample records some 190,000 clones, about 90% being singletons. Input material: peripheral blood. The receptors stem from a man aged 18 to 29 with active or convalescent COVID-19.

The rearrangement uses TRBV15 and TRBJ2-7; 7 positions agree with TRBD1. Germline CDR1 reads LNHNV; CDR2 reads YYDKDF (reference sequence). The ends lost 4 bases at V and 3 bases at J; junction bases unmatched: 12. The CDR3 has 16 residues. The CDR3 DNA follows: TGTGCCACCAGCATTGACCCAGGGGGAATTGGCTACGAGCAGTACTTC. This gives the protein CATSIDPGGIGYEQYF. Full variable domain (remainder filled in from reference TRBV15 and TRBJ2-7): DAMVIQNPRYQVTQFGKPVTLSCSQTLNHNVMYWYQQKSSQAPKLLFHYYDKDFNNEADTPDNFQSRRPNTSFCFLDIRSPGLGDTAMYLCATSIDPGGIGYEQYFGPGTRLTVT.

The CDR3 spells CASSRVFGGDYNEQFF. CDR3 nucleotides: TGTGCCAGCAGCAGGGTGTTCGGGGGGGATTACAATGAGCAGTTCTTC. The V and J genes are TRBV11-1 and TRBJ2-1, with TRBD2 identical over 8 bases. Germline V CDR1 and CDR2: SGHAT, FQDESV (reference sequence). The trim removed 5 bases at V and 4 bases at J, leaving 10 bases unmatched. The CDR3 is made up of 16 amino acids.

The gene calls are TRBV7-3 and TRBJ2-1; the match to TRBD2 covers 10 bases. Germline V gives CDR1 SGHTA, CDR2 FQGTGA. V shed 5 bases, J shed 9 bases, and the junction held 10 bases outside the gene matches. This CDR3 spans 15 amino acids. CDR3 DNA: TGTGCCAGCAGCCCCAGACTAGCGGGTCCGGGTGAGCAGTTCTTC. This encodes CASSPRLAGPGEQFF.

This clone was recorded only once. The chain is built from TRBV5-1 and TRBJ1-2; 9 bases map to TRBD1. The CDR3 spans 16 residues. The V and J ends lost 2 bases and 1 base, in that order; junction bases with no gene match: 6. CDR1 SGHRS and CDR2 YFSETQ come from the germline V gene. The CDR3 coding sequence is TGCGCCAGCAGCTTAACCACAGGGGGCGTTAACTATGGCTACACCTTC. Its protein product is CASSLTTGGVNYGYTF. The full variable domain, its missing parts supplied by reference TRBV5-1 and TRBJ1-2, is KAGVTQTPRYLIKTRGQQVTLSCSPISGHRSVSWYQQTPGQGLQFLFEYFSETQRNKGNFPGRFSGRQFSNSRSEMNVSTLELGDSALYLCASSLTTGGVNYGYTFGSGTRLTVV.

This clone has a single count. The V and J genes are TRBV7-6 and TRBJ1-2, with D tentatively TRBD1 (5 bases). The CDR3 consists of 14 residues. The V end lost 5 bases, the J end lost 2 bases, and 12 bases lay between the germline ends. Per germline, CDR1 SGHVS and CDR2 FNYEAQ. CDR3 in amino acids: CASSRAPGNYGYTF. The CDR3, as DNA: TGTGCCAGCAGCCGCGCGCCAGGGAACTATGGCTACACCTTC.

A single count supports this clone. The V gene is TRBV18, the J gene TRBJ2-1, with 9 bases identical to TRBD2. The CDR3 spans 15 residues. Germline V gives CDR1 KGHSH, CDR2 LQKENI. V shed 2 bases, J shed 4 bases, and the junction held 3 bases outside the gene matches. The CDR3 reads CASSPSSGAYNEQFF. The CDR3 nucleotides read TGTGCCAGCTCACCATCTAGCGGGGCGTACAATGAGCAGTTCTTC.

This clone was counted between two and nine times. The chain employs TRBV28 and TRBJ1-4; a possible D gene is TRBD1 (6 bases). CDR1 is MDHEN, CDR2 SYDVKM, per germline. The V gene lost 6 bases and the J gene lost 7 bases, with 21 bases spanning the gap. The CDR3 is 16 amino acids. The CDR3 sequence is CASSHASRGAVEKLFF. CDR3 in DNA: TGTGCCAGCAGCCACGCCTCCCGGGGGGCTGTTGAAAAACTGTTTTTT.

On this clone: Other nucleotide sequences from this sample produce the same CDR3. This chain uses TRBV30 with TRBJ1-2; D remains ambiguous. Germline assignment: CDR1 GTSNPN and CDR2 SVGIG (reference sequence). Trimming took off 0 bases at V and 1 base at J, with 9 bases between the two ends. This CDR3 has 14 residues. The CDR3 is CAWSVLGSNYGYTF. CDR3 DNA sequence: TGTGCCTGGAGTGTGCTTGGTAGTAACTATGGCTACACCTTC.

CDR3 DNA sequence: TGTGCTAGTGGTGTTAGCGGGAGCTGGGAGCAGTTCTTC. Translation gives CASGVSGSWEQFF. The chain couples TRBV12-5 to TRBJ2-1; 9 bases match TRBD2. This CDR3 has 13 amino acids. CDR1 and CDR2 from the germline V gene are LGHNT and FRNRAP. V dropped 5 bases and J dropped 10; count of bases not matched to a gene: 6.

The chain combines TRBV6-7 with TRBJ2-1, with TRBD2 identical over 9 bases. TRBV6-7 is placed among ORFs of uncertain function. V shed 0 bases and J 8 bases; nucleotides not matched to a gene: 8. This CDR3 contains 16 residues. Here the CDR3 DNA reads TGTGCCAGCAGTTACTCGACCGCGGGAGGGCCCTATGAGCAGTTCTTC. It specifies CASSYSTAGGPYEQFF.

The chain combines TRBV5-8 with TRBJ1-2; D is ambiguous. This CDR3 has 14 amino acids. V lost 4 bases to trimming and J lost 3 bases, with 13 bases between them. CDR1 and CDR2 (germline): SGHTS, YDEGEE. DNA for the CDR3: TGTGCCAGCAGCGTGAGGGATACGCACTATGGCTACACCTTC. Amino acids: CASSVRDTHYGYTF.

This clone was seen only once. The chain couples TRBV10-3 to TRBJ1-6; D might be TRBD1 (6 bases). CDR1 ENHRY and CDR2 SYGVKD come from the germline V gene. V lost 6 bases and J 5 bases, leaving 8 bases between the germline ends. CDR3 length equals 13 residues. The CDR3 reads CAIRGGNNSPLHF. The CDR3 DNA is TGTGCCATCAGAGGGGGTAATAATTCACCCCTCCACTTT.

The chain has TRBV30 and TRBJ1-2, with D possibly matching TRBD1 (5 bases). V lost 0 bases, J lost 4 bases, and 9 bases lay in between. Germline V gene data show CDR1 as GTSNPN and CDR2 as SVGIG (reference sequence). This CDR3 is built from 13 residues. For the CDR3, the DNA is TGTGCCTGGAGTGTTCAGGGTAGCTATGGCTACACCTTC. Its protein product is CAWSVQGSYGYTF. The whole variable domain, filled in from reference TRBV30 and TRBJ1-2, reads SQTIHQWPATLVQPVGSPLSLECTVEGTSNPNLYWYRQAAGRGLQLLFYSVGIGQISSEVPQNLSASRPQDRQFILSSKKLLLSDSGFYLCAWSVQGSYGYTFGSGTRLTVV.

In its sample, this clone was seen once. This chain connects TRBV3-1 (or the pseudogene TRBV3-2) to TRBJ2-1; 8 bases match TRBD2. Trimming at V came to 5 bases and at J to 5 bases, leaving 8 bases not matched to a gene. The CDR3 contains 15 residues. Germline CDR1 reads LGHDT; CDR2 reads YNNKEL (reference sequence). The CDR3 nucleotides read TGTGCCAGCAGCGGGCTCGGCGGGGGGAACAATGAGCAGTTCTTC. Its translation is CASSGLGGGNNEQFF.

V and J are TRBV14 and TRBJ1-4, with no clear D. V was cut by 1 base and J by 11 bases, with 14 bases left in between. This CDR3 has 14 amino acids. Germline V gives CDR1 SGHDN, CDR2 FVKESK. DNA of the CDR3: TGTGCCAGCAGCCAAGTAGTGAGGAGGGATAAACTGTTTTTT. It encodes CASSQVVRRDKLFF.

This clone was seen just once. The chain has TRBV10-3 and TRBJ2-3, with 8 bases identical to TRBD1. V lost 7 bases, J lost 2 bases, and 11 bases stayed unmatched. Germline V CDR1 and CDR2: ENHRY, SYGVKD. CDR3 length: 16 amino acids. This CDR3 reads CAITRTGKKHTDTQYF. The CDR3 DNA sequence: TGTGCCATCACCAGGACAGGGAAGAAACACACAGATACGCAGTATTTT.

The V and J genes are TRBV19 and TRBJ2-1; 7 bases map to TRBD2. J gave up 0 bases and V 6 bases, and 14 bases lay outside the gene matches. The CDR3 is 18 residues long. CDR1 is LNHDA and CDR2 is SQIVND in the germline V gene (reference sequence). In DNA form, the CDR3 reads TGTGCCAGTAGCTTGGGACTACAACCCCTAAGCTCCTACAATGAGCAGTTCTTC. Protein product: CASSLGLQPLSSYNEQFF.

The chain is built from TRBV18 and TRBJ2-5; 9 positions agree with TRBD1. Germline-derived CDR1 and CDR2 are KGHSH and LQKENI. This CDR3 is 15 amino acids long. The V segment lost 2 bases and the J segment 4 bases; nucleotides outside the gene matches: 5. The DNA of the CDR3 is TGTGCCAGCTCACCAACACCGGACAGGGGAGAGACCCAGTACTTC. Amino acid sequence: CASSPTPDRGETQYF.

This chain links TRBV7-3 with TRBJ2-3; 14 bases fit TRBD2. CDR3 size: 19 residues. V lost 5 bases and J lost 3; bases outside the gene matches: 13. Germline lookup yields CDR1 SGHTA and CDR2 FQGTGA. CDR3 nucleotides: TGTGCCAGCAGCCCCGGGACTAGCGGGAGTTCGGTTAGGACAGATACGCAGTATTTT. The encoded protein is CASSPGTSGSSVRTDTQYF.

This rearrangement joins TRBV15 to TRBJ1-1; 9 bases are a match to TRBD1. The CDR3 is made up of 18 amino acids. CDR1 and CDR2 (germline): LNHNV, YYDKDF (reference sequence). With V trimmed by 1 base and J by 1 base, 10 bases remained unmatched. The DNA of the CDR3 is TGTGCCACCAGCAGAGGCCGGGGACAGGGAGAAGCGAACACTGAAGCTTTCTTT. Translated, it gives CATSRGRGQGEANTEAFF.

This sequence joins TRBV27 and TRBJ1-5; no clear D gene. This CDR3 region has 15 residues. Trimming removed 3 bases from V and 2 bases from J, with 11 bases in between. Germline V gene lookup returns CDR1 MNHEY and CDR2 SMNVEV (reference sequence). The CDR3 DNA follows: TGTGCCAGCAGTTTGGCAAATGGTGGCAATCAGCCCCAGCATTTT. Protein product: CASSLANGGNQPQHF.

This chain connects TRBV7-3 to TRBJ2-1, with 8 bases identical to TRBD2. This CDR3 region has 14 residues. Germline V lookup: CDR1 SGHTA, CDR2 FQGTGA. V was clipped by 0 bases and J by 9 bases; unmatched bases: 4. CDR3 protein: CASSLTAAGGEQFF. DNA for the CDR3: TGTGCCAGCAGCTTAACCGCCGCGGGGGGTGAGCAGTTCTTC.

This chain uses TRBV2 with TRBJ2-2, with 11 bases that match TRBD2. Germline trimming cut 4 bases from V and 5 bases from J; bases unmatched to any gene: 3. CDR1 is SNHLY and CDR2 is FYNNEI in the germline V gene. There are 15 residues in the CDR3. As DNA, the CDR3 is TGTGCCAGCAGTGGTAGCGGGGGGGCAACCGGGGAGCTGTTTTTT. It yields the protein CASSGSGGATGELFF. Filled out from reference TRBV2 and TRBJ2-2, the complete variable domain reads EPEVTQTPSHQVTQMGQEVILRCVPISNHLYFYWYRQILGQKVEFLVSFYNNEISEKSEIFDDQFSVERPDGSNFTLKIRSTKLEDSAMYFCASSGSGGATGELFFGEGSRLTVL.